The rows below give T cell receptor beta chains drawn from one sample of a study of blood T cells in healthy people across ages. TCRdb re-called the 5' RACE reads with MiXCR, one entry per CDR3 protein. The data contain about 1.8 million distinct CDR3 sequences, less than 50% of them singletons. The sample taken for sequencing was blood. The receptors stem from a woman aged 35 to 49 in good health. Both conserved end residues are part of each CDR3. D genes are given only for firm matches. Some rows mark clone size as missing; the rest say once, few, many or name a class of expanded clone.

D gene: -
V gene: TRBV7-9
J gene: TRBJ2-5
clone size: few
CDR3 protein: CAPGSRGELGETQYF
CDR3 DNA: TGTGCCCCCGGGTCCCGGGGTGAATTGGGGGAGACCCAGTACTTC

D gene: TRBD1
V gene: TRBV6-2/TRBV6-3
J gene: TRBJ2-7
clone size: -
CDR3 protein: CASSPSLSDRAYEQYF
CDR3 DNA: TGTGCCAGCAGTCCGTCCCTAAGTGACAGGGCCTACGAGCAGTACTTC

D gene: -
V gene: TRBV29-1
J gene: TRBJ2-1
clone size: few
CDR3 protein: CSVEGASLVSYNEQFF
CDR3 DNA: TGCAGCGTTGAAGGGGCGTCTCTCGTCTCCTACAATGAGCAGTTCTTC

D gene: TRBD2
V gene: TRBV28
J gene: TRBJ2-6
clone size: few
CDR3 protein: CASSFHQGLAGANVLTF
CDR3 DNA: TGTGCCAGCAGTTTCCACCAAGGACTAGCTGGGGCCAACGTCCTGACTTTC

D gene: TRBD2
V gene: TRBV2
J gene: TRBJ2-1
clone size: few
CDR3 protein: CASRARLGLPSGFF
CDR3 DNA: TGTGCCAGCAGGGCCCGGCTGGGACTACCATCCGGGTTCTTC

D gene: -
V gene: TRBV6-1
J gene: TRBJ2-5
clone size: few
CDR3 protein: CASRPRGGQETQYF
CDR3 DNA: TGTGCCAGCAGACCTCGGGGCGGTCAAGAGACCCAGTACTTC

D gene: TRBD2
V gene: TRBV6-5
J gene: TRBJ2-7
clone size: once
CDR3 protein: CASSQSGTSYEQYF
CDR3 DNA: TGTGCCAGCAGCCAGTCTGGGACTAGCTACGAGCAGTACTTC

D gene: -
V gene: TRBV28
J gene: TRBJ2-7
clone size: -
CDR3 protein: CASSSLRRGRYEQYF
CDR3 DNA: TGTGCCAGCAGTTCCCTTAGGAGGGGGCGATACGAGCAGTACTTC

D gene: -
V gene: TRBV7-2
J gene: TRBJ2-3
clone size: -
CDR3 protein: CASSTRTMPQYF
CDR3 DNA: TGTGCCAGCAGCACACGGACCATGCCGCAGTATTTT

D gene: -
V gene: TRBV4-1
J gene: TRBJ1-5
clone size: -
CDR3 protein: CASSQGRAYSNQPQHF
CDR3 DNA: TGCGCCAGCAGCCAAGGGCGGGCCTATAGCAATCAGCCCCAGCATTTT

D gene: TRBD1
V gene: TRBV20-1
J gene: TRBJ2-3
clone size: few
CDR3 protein: CSARHIQGSTDTQYF
CDR3 DNA: TGCAGTGCTAGACACATACAGGGGAGCACAGATACGCAGTATTTT

D gene: -
V gene: TRBV6-5
J gene: TRBJ2-3
clone size: -
CDR3 protein: CASSYGAGASTDTQYF
CDR3 DNA: TGTGCCAGCAGTTACGGGGCAGGGGCCTCCACAGATACGCAGTATTTT

D gene: -
V gene: TRBV7-2
J gene: TRBJ2-1
clone size: few
CDR3 protein: CASSLEVPGPYNEQFF
CDR3 DNA: TGTGCCAGCAGCTTAGAAGTTCCAGGACCCTACAATGAGCAGTTCTTC

D gene: TRBD1
V gene: TRBV6-6
J gene: TRBJ1-4
clone size: -
CDR3 protein: CATGTALGEKLFF
CDR3 DNA: TGTGCCACCGGGACAGCCCTCGGTGAAAAACTGTTTTTT

D gene: TRBD1
V gene: TRBV27
J gene: TRBJ2-5
clone size: -
CDR3 protein: CASAMTGGTQETQYF
CDR3 DNA: TGTGCCAGCGCGATGACAGGGGGGACACAAGAGACCCAGTACTTC

D gene: -
V gene: TRBV5-1
J gene: TRBJ1-2
clone size: few
CDR3 protein: CASSFQGEGYTF
CDR3 DNA: TGCGCCAGCAGCTTTCAAGGGGAAGGCTACACCTTC

D gene: TRBD1
V gene: TRBV4-3
J gene: TRBJ2-1
clone size: -
CDR3 protein: CASSQDRSTGVYNNGQFF
CDR3 DNA: TGCGCCAGCAGCCAAGATCGGTCGACAGGGGTATACAACAATGGGCAGTTCTTC

D gene: -
V gene: TRBV7-2
J gene: TRBJ1-2
clone size: -
CDR3 protein: CASSLMGGSIYGYTF
CDR3 DNA: TGTGCCAGCAGCTTAATGGGAGGCTCAATCTATGGCTACACCTTC

D gene: TRBD2
V gene: TRBV7-2
J gene: TRBJ2-1
clone size: -
CDR3 protein: CASGYGRGGIGNEQFF
CDR3 DNA: TGTGCCAGCGGCTACGGCCGGGGGGGCATCGGCAATGAGCAGTTCTTC

D gene: -
V gene: TRBV20-1
J gene: TRBJ2-7
clone size: -
CDR3 protein: CSAPKSGSYEQYF
CDR3 DNA: TGCAGTGCCCCCAAGTCGGGCTCCTACGAGCAGTACTTC

D gene: -
V gene: TRBV28
J gene: TRBJ2-7
clone size: few
CDR3 protein: CASKMGGGWYEQYF
CDR3 DNA: TGTGCCAGCAAAATGGGGGGCGGGTGGTACGAGCAGTACTTC

D gene: TRBD1
V gene: TRBV5-1
J gene: TRBJ1-2
clone size: -
CDR3 protein: CASSLDPAGTGYGYTF
CDR3 DNA: TGCGCCAGCAGCTTGGATCCCGCAGGGACAGGATATGGCTACACCTTC

D gene: TRBD2
V gene: TRBV7-9
J gene: TRBJ2-3
clone size: -
CDR3 protein: CASSQSGGVTDTQYF
CDR3 DNA: TGTGCCAGCAGCCAAAGCGGGGGGGTCACAGATACGCAGTATTTT

D gene: TRBD1
V gene: TRBV7-3
J gene: TRBJ1-2
clone size: -
CDR3 protein: CASSFGTAFGYTF
CDR3 DNA: TGTGCCAGCAGCTTCGGGACAGCCTTTGGCTACACCTTC

D gene: TRBD1
V gene: TRBV9
J gene: TRBJ2-6
clone size: few
CDR3 protein: CASSGRTGPPGANVLTF
CDR3 DNA: TGTGCCAGCAGCGGTAGGACAGGGCCTCCTGGGGCCAACGTCCTGACTTTC

D gene: -
V gene: TRBV6-2/TRBV6-3
J gene: TRBJ2-7
clone size: -
CDR3 protein: CASSWEWSSYEQYF
CDR3 DNA: TGTGCCAGCAGTTGGGAGTGGAGCTCCTACGAGCAGTACTTC

D gene: -
V gene: TRBV6-1
J gene: TRBJ2-2
clone size: once
CDR3 protein: CASSRSGPPNTGELFF
CDR3 DNA: TGTGCCAGCAGTCGATCTGGACCACCGAACACCGGGGAGCTGTTTTTT